A selection of T cell receptor beta chains follows, all from one sample in a study of beta chain features in type 1 diabetes. Libraries were prepared by immunoSEQ multiplex PCR; TCRdb keeps only in-frame clonotypes and omits some of them. The data show 200,000 to 250,000 clones, around 65% seen once. Sequencing used naive CD4+ T cells from blood. All receptors derive from a man younger than 40 in good health. CDR3s include the opening cysteine and the closing phenylalanine or tryptophan.

j_gene: TRBJ2-5
v_gene: TRBV11-2
CDR3aa: CASSLSQVGTQYF

j_gene: TRBJ2-1
v_gene: TRBV29-1
CDR3aa: CSVAGTSGISYNEQFF

j_gene: TRBJ2-3
v_gene: TRBV9
CDR3aa: CASSVAGGRGDTQYF

j_gene: TRBJ2-4
v_gene: TRBV30
CDR3aa: CAWSVQGNRDIQYF

j_gene: TRBJ2-1
v_gene: TRBV2
CDR3aa: CASSRGSSYNEQFF

j_gene: TRBJ2-5
v_gene: TRBV30
CDR3aa: CAWSAGLAVETQYF

j_gene: TRBJ1-4
v_gene: TRBV15
CDR3aa: CATSRKTGRGEKLFF

j_gene: TRBJ1-1
v_gene: TRBV29-1
CDR3aa: CSVVRETEAFF

j_gene: TRBJ2-5
v_gene: TRBV11-2
CDR3aa: CASSPSRALETQYF

j_gene: TRBJ2-5
v_gene: TRBV30
CDR3aa: CAWIYGAARGETQYF

j_gene: TRBJ2-1
v_gene: TRBV7-9
CDR3aa: CASSLAPSGTFSEQFF

j_gene: TRBJ1-2
v_gene: TRBV10-3
CDR3aa: CAISPDRAYGYTF

j_gene: TRBJ2-7
v_gene: TRBV5-1
CDR3aa: CASSLDRGSYEQYF

j_gene: TRBJ2-5
v_gene: TRBV5-1
CDR3aa: CASSSTPSDAETQYF

j_gene: TRBJ1-2
v_gene: TRBV30
CDR3aa: CVSPDYGYTF

j_gene: TRBJ2-1
v_gene: TRBV6-1
CDR3aa: CASSNLAGDYNEQFF

j_gene: TRBJ2-5
v_gene: TRBV29-1
CDR3aa: CSGRGPGETQYF

j_gene: TRBJ2-5
v_gene: TRBV11-2
CDR3aa: CASSWDGETQYF

j_gene: TRBJ2-3
v_gene: TRBV7-2
CDR3aa: CASSSGSSWQDTQYF

j_gene: TRBJ2-3
v_gene: TRBV7-9
CDR3aa: CASSWDRFSDTQYF

j_gene: TRBJ1-2
v_gene: TRBV11-2
CDR3aa: CASRNGRGALDYGYTF

j_gene: TRBJ2-1
v_gene: TRBV2
CDR3aa: CASKLINEQFF

j_gene: TRBJ2-5
v_gene: TRBV20-1
CDR3aa: CSAREETQYF

j_gene: TRBJ2-2
v_gene: TRBV5-4
CDR3aa: CASSLSRWTTAGDTGELFF

j_gene: TRBJ2-1
v_gene: TRBV29-1
CDR3aa: CSAPLREIGNEQFF

j_gene: TRBJ2-1
v_gene: TRBV18
CDR3aa: CASSQGHYNEQFF

j_gene: TRBJ2-7
v_gene: TRBV7-9
CDR3aa: CASSRTSPYEQYF